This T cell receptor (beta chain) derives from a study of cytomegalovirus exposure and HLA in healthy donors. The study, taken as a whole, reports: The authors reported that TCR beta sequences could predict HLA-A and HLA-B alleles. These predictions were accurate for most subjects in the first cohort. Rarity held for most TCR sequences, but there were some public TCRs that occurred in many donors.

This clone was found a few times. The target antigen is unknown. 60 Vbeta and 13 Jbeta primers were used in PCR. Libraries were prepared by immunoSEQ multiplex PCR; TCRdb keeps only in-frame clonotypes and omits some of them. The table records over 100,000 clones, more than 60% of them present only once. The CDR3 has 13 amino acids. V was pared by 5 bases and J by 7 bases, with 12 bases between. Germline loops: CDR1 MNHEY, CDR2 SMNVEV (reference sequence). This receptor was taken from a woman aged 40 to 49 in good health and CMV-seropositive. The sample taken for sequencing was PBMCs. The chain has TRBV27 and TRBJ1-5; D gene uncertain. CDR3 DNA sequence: TGTGCCAGCAGTCTCGACATTGGCCAGCCCCAGCATTTT. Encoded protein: CASSLDIGQPQHF.